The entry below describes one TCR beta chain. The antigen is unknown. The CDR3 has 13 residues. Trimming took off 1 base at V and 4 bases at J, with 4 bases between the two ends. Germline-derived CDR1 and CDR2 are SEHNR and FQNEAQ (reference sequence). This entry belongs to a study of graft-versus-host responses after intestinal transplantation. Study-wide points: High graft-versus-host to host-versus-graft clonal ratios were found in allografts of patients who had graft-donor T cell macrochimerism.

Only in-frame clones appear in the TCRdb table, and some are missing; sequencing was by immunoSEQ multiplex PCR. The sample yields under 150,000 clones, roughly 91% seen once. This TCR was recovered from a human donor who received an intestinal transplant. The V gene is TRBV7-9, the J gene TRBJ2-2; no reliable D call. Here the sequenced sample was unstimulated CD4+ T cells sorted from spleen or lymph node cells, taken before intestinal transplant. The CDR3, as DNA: TGTGCCAGCAGCTTAGTTAGCACCGGGGAGCTGTTTTTT. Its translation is CASSLVSTGELFF.